One and the same sample provided the 23 T cell receptor beta chains below, sequenced in a study of cytomegalovirus exposure and HLA in healthy donors. PCR primers comprised 60 Vbeta and 13 Jbeta primers. The method was immunoSEQ multiplex PCR; TCRdb's version includes in-frame clones alone and lacks a portion of them. Here the sample table reports roughly 34,000 clones. The sequenced sample consisted of PBMCs. Receptors originate from a man aged 35-49 years in good health and CMV-seronegative.

The rearrangement links TRBV11-3 to TRBJ2-7, with TRBD1 identical over 7 bases. After removal of 4 bases from V and 0 bases from J, the junction contained 6 bases not matched to a gene. Germline assignment: CDR1 SGHNT and CDR2 YENEEA. CDR3 length equals 15 residues. DNA for the CDR3: TGTGCCAGCAGCTCCAGGGGGTCCCACTCCTACGAGCAGTACTTC. The encoded protein is CASSSRGSHSYEQYF.

The genes are TRBV28 and TRBJ1-3, with D uncertain. The CDR3 extends over 14 amino acids. Germline CDR1 reads MDHEN; CDR2 reads SYDVKM. Trimming took off 7 bases at V and 0 bases at J, with 10 bases between the two ends. This CDR3 reads CASTTPSSGNTIYF. The CDR3 nucleotides read TGTGCCAGCACGACACCTTCCTCTGGAAACACCATATATTTT. Using reference TRBV28 and TRBJ1-3 for the parts outside the CDR3, the full variable domain is DVKVTQSSRYLVKRTGEKVFLECVQDMDHENMFWYRQDPGLGLRLIYFSYDVKMKEKGDIPEGYSVSREKKERFSLILESASTNQTSMYLCASTTPSSGNTIYFGEGSWLTVV.

Remarks on this clone: The identical CDR3 is also encoded by other nucleotide sequences in the sample. The J gene is TRBJ2-7, the V gene TRBV4-2; 11 bases line up with TRBD2. From germline, CDR1 is LGHNA and CDR2 YNFKEQ. CDR3 size: 17 residues. V was clipped by 3 bases and J by 4 bases; unmatched bases: 11. CDR3 in amino acids: CASSQDPTSGASYEQYF. DNA for the CDR3: TGTGCCAGCAGCCAGGACCCGACTAGCGGGGCATCTTACGAGCAGTACTTC.

V and J are TRBV5-1 and TRBJ2-5, with a tentative D call TRBD1 (5 bases). Between the trimmed V and J ends, which lost 5 bases and 2 bases, there was a span of 10 bases. This CDR3 region has 13 residues. The germline CDR1 and CDR2 sequences are SGHRS and YFSETQ. The CDR3 region is CASSATVQETQYF. The CDR3 nucleotides read TGCGCCAGCAGTGCGACAGTTCAAGAGACCCAGTACTTC.

The rearrangement links TRBV19 to TRBJ1-1; no firm D call. There are 13 residues in the CDR3. The V gene lost 5 bases and the J gene lost 4 bases, with 11 bases spanning the gap. Germline V gene lookup returns CDR1 LNHDA and CDR2 SQIVND (reference sequence). The CDR3 DNA reads as TGTGCCAGTAGTCCCCAAGGACTCACTGAAGCTTTCTTT. This encodes CASSPQGLTEAFF.

This chain uses TRBV10-3 with TRBJ2-7, with TRBD2 identical over 10 bases. V lost 11 bases, J lost 2 bases, and 12 bases stayed unmatched. Germline V CDR1 and CDR2: ENHRY, SYGVKD. The CDR3 runs to 15 residues. CDR3 in amino acids: CAASATAGGPYEQYF. The CDR3 DNA reads as TGTGCCGCTTCCGCGACAGCGGGAGGGCCCTACGAGCAGTACTTC.

V usage is TRBV6-5 and J usage is TRBJ1-1; D is possibly TRBD1 (5 bases). The ends were cut back, 0 bases at V and 7 bases at J, with 12 bases in the middle. The CDR3 has 14 amino acids. Germline V CDR1 and CDR2: MNHEY, SVGAGI. The DNA for the CDR3 is TGTGCCAGCAGTTACTCAGGGGAGGCGGGTGAAGCTTTCTTT. Translating gives CASSYSGEAGEAFF.

The rearrangement uses TRBV6-6 and TRBJ1-1; no reliable D call. This CDR3 has 14 residues. From germline, CDR1 is MNHNY and CDR2 SVGAGI (reference sequence). Trimming removed 7 bases at V and 6 bases at J, with 18 bases between. CDR3 bases: TGTGCCAGCAATCGGGGTGAGTGGCGAGCTGAAGCTTTCTTT. This encodes CASNRGEWRAEAFF.

This chain connects TRBV7-9 to TRBJ1-3; no reliable D call. The length of the CDR3 is 15 residues. The germline V and J ends were trimmed by 2 bases and 4 bases, with 12 bases remaining between them. From germline, CDR1 is SEHNR and CDR2 FQNEAQ (reference sequence). The CDR3 sequence is CASSLFGVGGNTIYF. The DNA of the CDR3 is TGTGCCAGCAGCTTATTCGGGGTTGGAGGAAACACCATATATTTT.

CDR3 in DNA: TGTGCCTGGAGTGTGCCATCGGGACAAAGAAACATTCAGTACTTC. Amino acid sequence: CAWSVPSGQRNIQYF. The chain has TRBV30 and TRBJ2-4, with a tentative D call TRBD1 (6 bases). Germline assignment: CDR1 GTSNPN and CDR2 SVGIG (reference sequence). V was cut by 0 bases and J by 6 bases, with 15 bases left in between. The CDR3 is 15 residues long.

This chain uses TRBV9 with TRBJ2-7, with TRBD2 identical over 10 bases. CDR3 size: 14 residues. Germline V gives CDR1 SGDLS, CDR2 YYNGEE. J lost 6 bases, V lost 0 bases, and 3 bases had no gene match. CDR3 in amino acids: CASSVGLAGIEQYF. The CDR3 nucleotides are TGTGCCAGCAGCGTAGGACTAGCGGGTATCGAGCAGTACTTC.

The chain couples TRBV6-5 to TRBJ1-1; weak D call: TRBD1 (5 bases). This CDR3 is built from 14 residues. V lost 4 bases and J 4 bases, leaving 13 bases between the germline ends. CDR1 is MNHEY and CDR2 is SVGAGI in the germline V gene. Written as DNA, the CDR3 is TGTGCCAGCAGTTTCAGGGTCCTGGGCACTGAAGCTTTCTTT. The encoded protein is CASSFRVLGTEAFF.

The chain couples TRBV5-1 to TRBJ1-2; D may be TRBD1 (5 bases). Trimming removed 0 bases from V and 4 bases from J, with 10 bases in between. This CDR3 has 14 amino acids. From germline, CDR1 is SGHRS and CDR2 YFSETQ. DNA of the CDR3: TGCGCCAGCAGCTTGGCCACAGGAACCTATGGCTACACCTTC. Its translation: CASSLATGTYGYTF.

This chain joins TRBV19 and TRBJ2-1, with 11 bases identical to TRBD2. The V and J ends lost 5 bases and 4 bases, in that order; junction bases with no gene match: 10. This CDR3 is 17 amino acids long. The germline V gene encodes CDR1 LNHDA and CDR2 SQIVND (reference sequence). CDR3 sequence: CASSPRPGLAVYNEQFF. CDR3 nucleotide sequence: TGTGCCAGTAGTCCCCGGCCGGGACTAGCGGTATACAATGAGCAGTTCTTC.

V usage is TRBV2 and J usage is TRBJ2-7; D is unclear. Germline V lookup: CDR1 SNHLY, CDR2 FYNNEI. V dropped 0 bases and J dropped 1 base, with 10 bases sitting between them. The CDR3 totals 15 residues. CDR3 sequence reads: CASSEAIHLSYEQYF. DNA of the CDR3: TGTGCCAGCAGTGAAGCCATTCATCTATCCTACGAGCAGTACTTC.

The chain recombines TRBV29-1 with TRBJ1-2; TRBD1 aligns across 7 bases. The CDR3 loop spans 15 amino acids. J lost 0 bases, V lost 7 bases, and 11 bases had no gene match. Germline-derived CDR1 and CDR2 are SQVTM and ANQGSEA. Written as DNA, the CDR3 is TGCAGCGCCCAGGGACAGTTGAACACTAACTATGGCTACACCTTC. It is translated as CSAQGQLNTNYGYTF.

Here the CDR3 reads CASSLSVIQETQYF. DNA for the CDR3: TGTGCCAGCAGCTTATCAGTCATTCAAGAGACCCAGTACTTC. V gene TRBV7-9 combines with J gene TRBJ2-5; D call uncertain. V was trimmed by 2 bases and J by 2 bases, leaving 9 bases between them. The germline gives CDR1 SEHNR, CDR2 FQNEAQ (reference sequence). The CDR3 is 14 amino acids.

This chain links TRBV6-6 with TRBJ2-7, with 8 bases matching TRBD1. This CDR3 region has 14 residues. CDR1 and CDR2 (germline): MNHNY, SVGAGI (reference sequence). The V segment lost 4 bases and the J segment 3 bases; nucleotides outside the gene matches: 5. CDR3 sequence: CASSWNGQGYEQYF. The CDR3, as DNA: TGTGCCAGCAGTTGGAACGGACAGGGCTACGAGCAGTACTTC.

This CDR3 reads CASSRWTGGYSGANVLTF. The CDR3 DNA follows: TGCGCCAGCAGCCGCTGGACAGGGGGGTACTCTGGGGCCAACGTCCTGACTTTC. This chain uses TRBV5-1 with TRBJ2-6; the match to TRBD1 covers 10 bases. Trimming at V came to 4 bases and at J to 0 bases, leaving 7 bases not matched to a gene. Germline V gene lookup returns CDR1 SGHRS and CDR2 YFSETQ. The CDR3 length is 18 residues.

V and J are TRBV18 and TRBJ1-2, with D perhaps matching TRBD1 (5 bases). V was pared by 3 bases and J by 12 bases, with 14 bases between. The length of the CDR3 is 12 residues. From germline, CDR1 is KGHSH and CDR2 LQKENI. CDR3 in amino acids: CASSPTGGSDTF. In nucleotides, the CDR3 is TGTGCCAGCTCACCGACGGGGGGGTCCGACACCTTC.

This sequence joins TRBV6-5 and TRBJ1-3; 8 bases align to TRBD1. Germline-derived CDR1 and CDR2 are MNHEY and SVGAGI. The CDR3 runs to 14 residues. The ends lost 5 bases at V and 4 bases at J; junction bases unmatched: 4. This CDR3 reads CASSRQGSGNTIYF. The DNA of the CDR3 is TGTGCCAGCAGTCGACAGGGGTCCGGAAACACCATATATTTT.

V and J are TRBV5-1 and TRBJ2-1; perhaps TRBD2 as D (6 bases). In germline, CDR1 is SGHRS, CDR2 YFSETQ. The CDR3 is made up of 13 amino acids. With 4 bases removed from V and 8 bases from J, the gap between germline ends came to 13 bases. The chain's CDR3 is CASSPGLPDEQFF. The DNA for the CDR3 is TGCGCCAGCAGCCCGGGACTGCCGGATGAGCAGTTCTTC.

The gene calls are TRBV7-3 and TRBJ2-7; tentative D call: TRBD2 (6 bases). Trimming left V 2 bases short and J 7 bases short, with 12 bases between. CDR1 and CDR2 (germline): SGHTA, FQGTGA. The CDR3 has 13 amino acids. The CDR3: CASSLELGGEQYF. CDR3 sequence (DNA): TGTGCCAGCAGCTTAGAGCTAGGAGGGGAGCAGTACTTC.